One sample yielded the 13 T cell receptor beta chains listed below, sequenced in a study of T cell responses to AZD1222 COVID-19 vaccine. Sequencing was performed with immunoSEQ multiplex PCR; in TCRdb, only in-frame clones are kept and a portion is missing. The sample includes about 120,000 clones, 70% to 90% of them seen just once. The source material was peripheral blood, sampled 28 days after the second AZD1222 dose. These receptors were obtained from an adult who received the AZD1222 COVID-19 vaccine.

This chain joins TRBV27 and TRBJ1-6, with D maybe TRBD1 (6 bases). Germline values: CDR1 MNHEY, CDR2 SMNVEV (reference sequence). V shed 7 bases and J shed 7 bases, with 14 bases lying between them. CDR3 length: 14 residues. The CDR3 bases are TGTGCCAGCACCCAGGGGCTTGCAAATTCACCCCTCCACTTT. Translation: CASTQGLANSPLHF.

In nucleotides, the CDR3 is TGTGCCATCTCGGGGGGGGGCAATCAGCCCCAGCATTTT. This gives the protein CAISGGGNQPQHF. The chain carries TRBV7-9 and TRBJ1-5, with D perhaps matching TRBD1 (5 bases). There are 13 residues in the CDR3. Germline V gives CDR1 SEHNR, CDR2 FQNEAQ (reference sequence). Trimming removed 10 bases from V and 2 bases from J, with 12 bases in between.

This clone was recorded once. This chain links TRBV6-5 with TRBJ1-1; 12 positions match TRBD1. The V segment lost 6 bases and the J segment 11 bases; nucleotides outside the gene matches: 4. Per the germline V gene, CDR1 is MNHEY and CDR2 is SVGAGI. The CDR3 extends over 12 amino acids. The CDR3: CASSPGQGAAFF. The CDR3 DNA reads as TGTGCCAGCAGCCCGGGACAGGGGGCGGCTTTCTTT.

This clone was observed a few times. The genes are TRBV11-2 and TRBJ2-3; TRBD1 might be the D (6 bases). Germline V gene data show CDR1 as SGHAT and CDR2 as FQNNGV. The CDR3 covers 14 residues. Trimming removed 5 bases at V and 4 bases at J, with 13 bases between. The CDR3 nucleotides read TGTGCCAGCAGCCTAACAGGGTCTGCAGATACGCAGTATTTT. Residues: CASSLTGSADTQYF.

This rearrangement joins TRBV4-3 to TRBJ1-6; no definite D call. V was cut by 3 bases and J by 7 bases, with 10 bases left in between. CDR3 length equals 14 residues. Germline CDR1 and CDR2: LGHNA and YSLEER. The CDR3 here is CASSHRYSNSPLHF. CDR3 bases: TGCGCCAGCAGCCACCGCTACAGCAATTCACCCCTCCACTTT.

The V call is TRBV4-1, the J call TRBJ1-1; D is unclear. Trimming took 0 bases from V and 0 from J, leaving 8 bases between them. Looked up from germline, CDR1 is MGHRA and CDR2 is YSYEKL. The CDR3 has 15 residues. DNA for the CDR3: TGCGCCAGCAGCCAAGATAGAGTTTTGAACACTGAAGCTTTCTTT. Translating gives CASSQDRVLNTEAFF.

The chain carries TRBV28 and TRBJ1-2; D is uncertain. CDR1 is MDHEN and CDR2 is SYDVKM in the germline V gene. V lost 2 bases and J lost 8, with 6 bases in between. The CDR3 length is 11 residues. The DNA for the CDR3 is TGTGCCAGCAGTTTACATGGCGGCTACACCTTC. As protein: CASSLHGGYTF.

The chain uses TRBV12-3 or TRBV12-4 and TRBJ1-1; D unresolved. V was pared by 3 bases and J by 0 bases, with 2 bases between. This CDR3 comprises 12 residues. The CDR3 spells CASSFVNTEAFF. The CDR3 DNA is TGTGCCAGCAGTTTCGTGAACACTGAAGCTTTCTTT.

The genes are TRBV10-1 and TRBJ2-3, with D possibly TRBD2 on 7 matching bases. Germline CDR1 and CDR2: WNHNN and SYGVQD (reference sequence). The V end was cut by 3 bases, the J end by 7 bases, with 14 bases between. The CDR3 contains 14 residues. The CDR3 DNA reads TGCGCCAGCAGTGAAGGAGGGGGGGAGAATACGCAGTATTTT. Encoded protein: CASSEGGGENTQYF.

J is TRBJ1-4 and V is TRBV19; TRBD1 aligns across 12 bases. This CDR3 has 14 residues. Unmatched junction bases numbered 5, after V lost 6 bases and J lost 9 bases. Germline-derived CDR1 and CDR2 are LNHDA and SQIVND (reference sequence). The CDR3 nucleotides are TGTGCCAGTAGCACCGGGACAGGGGGCAAAAAACTGTTTTTT. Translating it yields CASSTGTGGKKLFF.

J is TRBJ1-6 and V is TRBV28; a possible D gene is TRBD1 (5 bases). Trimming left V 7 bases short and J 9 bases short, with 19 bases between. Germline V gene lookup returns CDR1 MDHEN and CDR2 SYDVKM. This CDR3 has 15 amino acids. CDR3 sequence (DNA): TGTGCCAGCACCCTTGGGACGGTCGTGGGTTCACCCCTCCACTTT. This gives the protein CASTLGTVVGSPLHF.

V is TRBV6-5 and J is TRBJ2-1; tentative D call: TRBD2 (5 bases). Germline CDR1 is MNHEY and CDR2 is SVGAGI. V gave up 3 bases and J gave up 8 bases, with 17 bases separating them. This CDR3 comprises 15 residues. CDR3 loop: CASSYIPGEGHEQFF. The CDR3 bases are TGTGCCAGCAGTTATATTCCGGGCGAGGGCCATGAGCAGTTCTTC.

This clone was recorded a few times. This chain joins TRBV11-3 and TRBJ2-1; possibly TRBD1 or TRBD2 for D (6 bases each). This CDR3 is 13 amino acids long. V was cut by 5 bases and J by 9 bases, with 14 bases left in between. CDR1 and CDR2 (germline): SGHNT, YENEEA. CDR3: CASSRGGLGEQFF. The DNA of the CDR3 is TGTGCCAGCAGCCGAGGGGGGCTCGGTGAGCAGTTCTTC.